This T cell receptor (beta chain) is drawn from a study of Graves' ophthalmopathy and Graves' hyperthyroidism. Study overall: Researchers obtained peripheral blood at initial diagnosis, before any treatment had begun. Study results and limitations: Ophthalmopathy and stable hyperthyroidism were discriminated by a 13-signature model, with 87.88% sensitivity and 70% to 84% specificity.

The authors used Ficoll-Paque density gradient centrifugation to separate PBMCs. The input was around 9.9 ml of fresh peripheral blood. This clonotype appeared many times. Its target is not known. Researchers took RNA transcripts and amplified TCR beta CDR3 regions from them. First-round RT-PCR employed HTBI primers, with a second-round multiplex PCR after it. TCRdb independently ran MiXCR on the multiplex PCR reads; one entry per CDR3 protein. Here the sample spans 600,000 to 950,000 distinct CDR3 sequences, 40% being singletons. This CDR3 contains 12 residues. V lost 5 bases, J lost 1 base, and 8 bases lay in between. Germline CDR1 is DFQATT and CDR2 is SNEGSKA (reference sequence).

The chain links TRBV20-1 to TRBJ1-1; D is possibly TRBD1 (6 bases). The sequence was obtained from an adult man with Graves' ophthalmopathy. The specimen sequenced was peripheral blood. This CDR3 is CSAPTGNTEAFF. The CDR3, as DNA: TGCAGTGCTCCGACAGGGAACACTGAAGCTTTCTTT.